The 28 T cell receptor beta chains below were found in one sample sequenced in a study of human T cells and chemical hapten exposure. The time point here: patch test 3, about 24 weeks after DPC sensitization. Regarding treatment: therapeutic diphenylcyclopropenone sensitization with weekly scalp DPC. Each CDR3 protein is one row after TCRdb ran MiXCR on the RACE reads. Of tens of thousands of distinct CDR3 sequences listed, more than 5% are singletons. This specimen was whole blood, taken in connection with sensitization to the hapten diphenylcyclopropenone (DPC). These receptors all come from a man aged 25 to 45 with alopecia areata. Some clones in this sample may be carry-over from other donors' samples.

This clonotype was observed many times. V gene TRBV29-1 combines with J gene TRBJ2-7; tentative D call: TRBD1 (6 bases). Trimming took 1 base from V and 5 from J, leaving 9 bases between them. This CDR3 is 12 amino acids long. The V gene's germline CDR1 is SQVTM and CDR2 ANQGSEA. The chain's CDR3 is CSVEGNRDEQYF. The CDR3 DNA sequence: TGCAGCGTTGAAGGAAACAGGGACGAGCAGTACTTC.

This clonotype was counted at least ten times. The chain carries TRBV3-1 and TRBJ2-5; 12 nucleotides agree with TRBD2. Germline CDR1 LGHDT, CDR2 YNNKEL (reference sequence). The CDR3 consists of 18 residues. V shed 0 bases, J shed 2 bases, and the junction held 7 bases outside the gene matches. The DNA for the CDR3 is TGTGCCAGCAGCCAAGATGGTCTAGCGGGGGGGCATCAAGAGACCCAGTACTTC. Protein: CASSQDGLAGGHQETQYF.

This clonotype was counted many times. CDR3 coding DNA: TGTGCCAGCAGCTTAGCAGAGGGGGCGTTTGGCTACACCTTC. This sequence encodes CASSLAEGAFGYTF. The chain recombines TRBV7-2 with TRBJ1-2; TRBD1 aligns across 7 bases. The CDR3 length is 14 residues. Germline CDR1 and CDR2: SGHTA and FQGNSA. With 0 bases clipped from V and 7 bases from J, the junction kept 5 bases outside the gene matches.

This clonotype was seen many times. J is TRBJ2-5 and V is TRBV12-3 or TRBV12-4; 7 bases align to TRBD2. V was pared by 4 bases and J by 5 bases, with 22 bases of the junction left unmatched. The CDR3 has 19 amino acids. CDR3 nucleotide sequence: TGTGCCAGCAGTTCCTCGGGACTACTTACTGGACTACTTACTGAGACCCAGTACTTC. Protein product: CASSSSGLLTGLLTETQYF.

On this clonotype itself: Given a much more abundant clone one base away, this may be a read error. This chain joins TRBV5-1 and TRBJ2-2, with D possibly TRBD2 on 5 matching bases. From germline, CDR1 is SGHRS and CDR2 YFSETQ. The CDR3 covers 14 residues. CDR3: CASSLDSHTGELVF. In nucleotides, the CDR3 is TGCGCCAGCAGCTTGGACAGCCACACCGGGGAGCTGGTTTTT.

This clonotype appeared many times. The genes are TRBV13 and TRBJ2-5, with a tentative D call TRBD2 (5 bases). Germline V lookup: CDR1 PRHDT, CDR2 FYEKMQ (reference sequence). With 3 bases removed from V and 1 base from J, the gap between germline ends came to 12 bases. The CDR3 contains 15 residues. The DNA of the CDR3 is TGTGCCAGCAGCTTGGGAGCCGGACGCCAAGAGACCCAGTACTTC. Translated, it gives CASSLGAGRQETQYF.

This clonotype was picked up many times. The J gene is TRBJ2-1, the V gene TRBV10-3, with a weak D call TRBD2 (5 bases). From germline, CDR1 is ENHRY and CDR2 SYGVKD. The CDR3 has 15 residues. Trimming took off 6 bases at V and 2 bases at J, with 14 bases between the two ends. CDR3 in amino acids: CAISPTRETYNEQFF. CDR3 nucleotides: TGTGCCATCAGCCCTACTAGAGAAACCTACAATGAGCAGTTCTTC.

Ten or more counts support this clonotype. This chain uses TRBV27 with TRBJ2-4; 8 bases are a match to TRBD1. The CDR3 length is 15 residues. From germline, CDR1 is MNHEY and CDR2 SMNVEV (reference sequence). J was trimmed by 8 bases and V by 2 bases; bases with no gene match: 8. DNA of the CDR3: TGTGCCAGCAGTTTAGATTTCGGACAGGGATACATTCAGTACTTC. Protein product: CASSLDFGQGYIQYF.

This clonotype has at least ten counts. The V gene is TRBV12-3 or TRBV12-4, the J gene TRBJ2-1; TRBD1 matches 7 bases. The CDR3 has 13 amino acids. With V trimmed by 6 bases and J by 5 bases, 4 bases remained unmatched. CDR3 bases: TGTGCCAGCAGGGGGACAGACAACAATGAGCAGTTCTTC. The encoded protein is CASRGTDNNEQFF.

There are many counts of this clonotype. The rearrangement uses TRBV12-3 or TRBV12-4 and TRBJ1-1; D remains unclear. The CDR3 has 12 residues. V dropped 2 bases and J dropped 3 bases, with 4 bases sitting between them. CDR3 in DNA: TGTGCCAGCAGTTTAATGGACACTGAAGCTTTCTTT. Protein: CASSLMDTEAFF.

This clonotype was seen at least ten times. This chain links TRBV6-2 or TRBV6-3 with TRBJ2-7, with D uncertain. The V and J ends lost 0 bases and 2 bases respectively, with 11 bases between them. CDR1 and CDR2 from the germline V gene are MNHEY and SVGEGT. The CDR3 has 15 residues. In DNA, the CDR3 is TGTGCCAGCAGTTACTCCCTGACACGAACCTACGAGCAGTACTTC. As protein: CASSYSLTRTYEQYF.

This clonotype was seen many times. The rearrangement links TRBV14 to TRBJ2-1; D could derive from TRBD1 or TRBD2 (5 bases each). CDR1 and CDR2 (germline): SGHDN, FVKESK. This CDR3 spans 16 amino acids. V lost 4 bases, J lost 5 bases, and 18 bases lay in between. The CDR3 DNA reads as TGTGCCAGCAGCCGGATAGCTCCGGGGACCCACAATGAGCAGTTCTTC. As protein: CASSRIAPGTHNEQFF.

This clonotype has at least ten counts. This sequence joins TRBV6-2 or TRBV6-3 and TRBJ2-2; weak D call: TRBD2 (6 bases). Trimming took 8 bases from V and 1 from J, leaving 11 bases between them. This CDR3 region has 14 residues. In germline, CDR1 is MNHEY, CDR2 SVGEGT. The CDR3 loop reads CASLGRLNTGELFF. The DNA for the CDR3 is TGTGCCAGCCTCGGGAGACTGAACACCGGGGAGCTGTTTTTT.

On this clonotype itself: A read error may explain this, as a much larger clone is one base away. The CDR3 sequence is CASSLARQRSLQYF. Written as DNA, the CDR3 is TGTGCCAGCAGCTTAGCGAGACAGAGGTCCCTGCAGTATTTT. The genes are TRBV7-8 and TRBJ2-3; D perhaps matches TRBD1 (5 bases). V lost 0 bases and J 11 bases, leaving 15 bases between the germline ends. The CDR3 consists of 14 residues. In germline, CDR1 is SGHVS, CDR2 FQNEAQ.

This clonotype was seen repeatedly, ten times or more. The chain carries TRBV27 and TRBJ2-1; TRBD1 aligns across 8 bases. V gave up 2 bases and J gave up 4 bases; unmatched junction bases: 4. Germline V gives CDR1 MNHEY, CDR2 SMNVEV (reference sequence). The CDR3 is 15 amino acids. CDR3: CASSLGQGAYNEQFF. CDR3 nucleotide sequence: TGTGCCAGCAGTTTAGGGCAGGGGGCTTACAATGAGCAGTTCTTC.

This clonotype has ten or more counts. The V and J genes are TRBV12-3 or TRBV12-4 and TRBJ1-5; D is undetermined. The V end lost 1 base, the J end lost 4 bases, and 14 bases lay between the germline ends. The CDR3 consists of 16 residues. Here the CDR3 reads CASSLGTDLENQPQHF. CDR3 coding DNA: TGTGCCAGCAGTTTAGGTACGGACCTCGAAAATCAGCCCCAGCATTTT.

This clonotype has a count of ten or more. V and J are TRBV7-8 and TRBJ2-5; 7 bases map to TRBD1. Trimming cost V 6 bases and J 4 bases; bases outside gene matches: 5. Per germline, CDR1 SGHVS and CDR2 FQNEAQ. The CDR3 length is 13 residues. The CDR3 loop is CASRDRERETQYF. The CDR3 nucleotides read TGTGCCAGCAGAGACAGGGAGAGAGAGACCCAGTACTTC.

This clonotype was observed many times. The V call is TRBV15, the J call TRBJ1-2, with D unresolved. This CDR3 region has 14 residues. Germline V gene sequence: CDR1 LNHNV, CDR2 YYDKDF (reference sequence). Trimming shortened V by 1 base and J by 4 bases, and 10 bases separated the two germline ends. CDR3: CATSRGAGSYGYTF. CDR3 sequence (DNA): TGTGCCACCAGCAGAGGGGCCGGGAGCTATGGCTACACCTTC.

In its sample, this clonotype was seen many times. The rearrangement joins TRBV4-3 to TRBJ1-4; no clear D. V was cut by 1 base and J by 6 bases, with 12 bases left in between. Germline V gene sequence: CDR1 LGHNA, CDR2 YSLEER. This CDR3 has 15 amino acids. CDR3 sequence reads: CASSQVYGFHEKLFF. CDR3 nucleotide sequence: TGCGCCAGCAGCCAAGTTTATGGGTTTCATGAAAAACTGTTTTTT.

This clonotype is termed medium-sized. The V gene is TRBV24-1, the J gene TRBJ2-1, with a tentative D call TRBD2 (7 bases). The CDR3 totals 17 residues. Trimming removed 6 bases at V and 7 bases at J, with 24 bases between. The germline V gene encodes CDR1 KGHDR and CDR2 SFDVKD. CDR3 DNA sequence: TGTGCCACCAGTCCCCGGAGGCAGGGGAGGGGCACGAATGAGCAGTTCTTC. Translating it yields CATSPRRQGRGTNEQFF.

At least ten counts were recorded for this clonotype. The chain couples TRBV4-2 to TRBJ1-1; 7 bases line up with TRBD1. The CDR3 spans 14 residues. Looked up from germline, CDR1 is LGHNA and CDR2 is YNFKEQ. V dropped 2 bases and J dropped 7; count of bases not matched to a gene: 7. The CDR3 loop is CASSQLRGSNEAFF. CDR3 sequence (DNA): TGTGCCAGCAGCCAACTCAGGGGGAGTAATGAAGCTTTCTTT.

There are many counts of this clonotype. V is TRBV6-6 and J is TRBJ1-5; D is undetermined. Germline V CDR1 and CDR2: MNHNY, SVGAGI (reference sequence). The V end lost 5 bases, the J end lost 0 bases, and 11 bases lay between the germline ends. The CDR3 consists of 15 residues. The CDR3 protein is CASSAGPYSNQPQHF. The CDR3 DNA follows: TGTGCCAGCAGTGCTGGCCCATATAGCAATCAGCCCCAGCATTTT.

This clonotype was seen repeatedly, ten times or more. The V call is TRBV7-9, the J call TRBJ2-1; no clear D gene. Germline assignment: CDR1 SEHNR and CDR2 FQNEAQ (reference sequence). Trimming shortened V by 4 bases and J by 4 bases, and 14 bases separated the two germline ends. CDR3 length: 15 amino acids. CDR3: CASSSTAPDYNEQFF. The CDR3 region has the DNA TGTGCCAGCAGCTCGACTGCCCCCGATTACAATGAGCAGTTCTTC. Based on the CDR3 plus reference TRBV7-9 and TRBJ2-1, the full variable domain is DTGVSQNPRHKITKRGQNVTFRCDPISEHNRLYWYRQTLGQGPEFLTYFQNEAQLEKSRLLSDRFSAERPKGSFSTLEIQRTEQGDSAMYLCASSSTAPDYNEQFFGPGTRLTVL.

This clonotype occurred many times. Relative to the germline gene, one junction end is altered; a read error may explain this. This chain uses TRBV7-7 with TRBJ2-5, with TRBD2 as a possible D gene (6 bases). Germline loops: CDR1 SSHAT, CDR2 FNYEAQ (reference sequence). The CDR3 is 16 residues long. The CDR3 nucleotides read TGTGCTAGCAGCTCGGAGGGCCACGGCAAAGGAGAGACCCAGTACTTC. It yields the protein CASSSEGHGKGETQYF.

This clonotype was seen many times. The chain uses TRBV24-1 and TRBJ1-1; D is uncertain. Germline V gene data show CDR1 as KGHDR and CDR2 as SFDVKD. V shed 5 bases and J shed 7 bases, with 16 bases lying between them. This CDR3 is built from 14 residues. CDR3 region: CATSASHPTSEAFF. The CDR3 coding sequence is TGTGCCACCAGTGCCTCTCACCCGACAAGTGAAGCTTTCTTT.

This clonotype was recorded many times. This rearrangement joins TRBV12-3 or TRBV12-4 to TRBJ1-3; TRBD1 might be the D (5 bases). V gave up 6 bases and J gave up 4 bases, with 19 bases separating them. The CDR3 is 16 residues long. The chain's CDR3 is CASSHPGSASGNTIYF. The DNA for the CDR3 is TGTGCCAGCAGCCATCCAGGGAGTGCGTCCGGAAACACCATATATTTT.

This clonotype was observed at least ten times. The CDR3 nucleotides are TGTGCCAGCAGCGGTTCCTTAGCGGGGGGCACAGATACGCAGTATTTT. It encodes CASSGSLAGGTDTQYF. This chain connects TRBV11-2 to TRBJ2-3; 9 bases map to TRBD2. V shed 5 bases and J 1 base; nucleotides not matched to a gene: 7. The CDR3 runs 16 residues. Germline V lookup: CDR1 SGHAT, CDR2 FQNNGV.

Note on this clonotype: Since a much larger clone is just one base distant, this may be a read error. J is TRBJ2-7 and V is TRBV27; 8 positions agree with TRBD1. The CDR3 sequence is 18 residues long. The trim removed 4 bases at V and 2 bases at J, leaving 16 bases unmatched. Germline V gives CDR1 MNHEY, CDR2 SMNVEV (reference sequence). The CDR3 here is CASSSPLRQGRLPYEQYF. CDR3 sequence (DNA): TGTGCCAGCAGTTCTCCTCTTAGACAGGGGCGTCTTCCCTACGAGCAGTACTTC.